The sequence of this TCR beta chain was determined in a study of cytomegalovirus exposure and HLA in healthy donors. The study's findings and limits: About 150 TCR beta chains were listed as cytomegalovirus-associated. Per a prior analysis, the majority of TCR beta V segments were productive roughly 87% or roughly 30% of the time. Later analysis identified over 15,000 TCR beta sequences associated with HLA alleles, using a false discovery rate threshold of 0.05.

PCR used 60 Vbeta primers and 13 Jbeta primers. Here immunoSEQ multiplex PCR was the method, and the copy in TCRdb shows in-frame clones only, minus some. The table lists 150,000 to 200,000 clones, more than 65% of them singletons. Of note for this clone: Antigen unknown.

Germline loops: CDR1 LGHNA, CDR2 YSLEER. There are 14 residues in the CDR3. V was shortened by 0 bases and J by 4 bases, with 6 bases between the two germline ends. This chain uses TRBV4-3 with TRBJ1-4, with D unresolved. The source of this sequence is a man aged 45-65 years in good health and CMV-seropositive. Material: PBMCs. The DNA for the CDR3 is TGCGCCAGCAGCCAAGAACTGCTTAATGAAAAACTGTTTTTT. Protein sequence: CASSQELLNEKLFF.